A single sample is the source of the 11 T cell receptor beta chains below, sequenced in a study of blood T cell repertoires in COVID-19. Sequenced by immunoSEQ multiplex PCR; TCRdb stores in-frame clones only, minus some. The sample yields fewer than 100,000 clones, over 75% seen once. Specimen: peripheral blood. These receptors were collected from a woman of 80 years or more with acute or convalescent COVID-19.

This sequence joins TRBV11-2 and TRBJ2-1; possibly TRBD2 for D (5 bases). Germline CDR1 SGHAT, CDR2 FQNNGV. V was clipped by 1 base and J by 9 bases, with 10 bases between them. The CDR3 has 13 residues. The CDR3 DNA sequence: TGTGCCAGCAGCTTAGTGGTCGGAGGTGAGCAGTTCTTC. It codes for CASSLVVGGEQFF.

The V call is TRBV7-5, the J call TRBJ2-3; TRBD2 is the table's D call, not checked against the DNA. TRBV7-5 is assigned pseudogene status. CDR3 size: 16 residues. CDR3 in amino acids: CARSLEGLAPTDTQYF. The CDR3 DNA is TGTGCCAGAAGCTTAGAGGGACTAGCGCCCACAGATACGCAGTATTTT.

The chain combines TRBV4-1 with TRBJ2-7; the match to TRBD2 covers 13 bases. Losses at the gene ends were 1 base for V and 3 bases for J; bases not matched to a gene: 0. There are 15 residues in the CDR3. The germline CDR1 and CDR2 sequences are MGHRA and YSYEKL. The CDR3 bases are TGCGCCAGCAGCCAAGGACTAGCGGGAGGCTACGAGCAGTACTTC. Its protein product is CASSQGLAGGYEQYF.

The CDR3, as DNA: TGTGCCAGCAGTGGACTAGCGGGAGTCTATTCCTACGAGCAGTACTTC. As protein: CASSGLAGVYSYEQYF. The chain links TRBV2 to TRBJ2-7; the match to TRBD2 covers 12 bases. The CDR3 is 16 residues long. Trimming removed 4 bases from V and 1 base from J; junction bases left unmatched: 5. Germline values: CDR1 SNHLY, CDR2 FYNNEI. Full variable domain (rest looked up from reference TRBV2 and TRBJ2-7): EPEVTQTPSHQVTQMGQEVILRCVPISNHLYFYWYRQILGQKVEFLVSFYNNEISEKSEIFDDQFSVERPDGSNFTLKIRSTKLEDSAMYFCASSGLAGVYSYEQYFGPGTRLTVT.

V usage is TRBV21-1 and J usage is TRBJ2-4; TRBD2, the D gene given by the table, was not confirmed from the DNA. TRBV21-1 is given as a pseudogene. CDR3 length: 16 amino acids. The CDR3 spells CASRFSGGGAKNIQYF. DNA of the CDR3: TGTGCCAGCAGGTTTAGCGGGGGGGGAGCCAAAAACATTCAGTACTTC.

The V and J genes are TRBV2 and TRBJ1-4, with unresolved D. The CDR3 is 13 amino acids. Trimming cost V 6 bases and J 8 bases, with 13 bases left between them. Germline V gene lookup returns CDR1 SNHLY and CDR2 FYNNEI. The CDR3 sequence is CASRALVTEKLFF. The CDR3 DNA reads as TGTGCCAGCAGGGCCCTCGTTACGGAAAAACTGTTTTTT.

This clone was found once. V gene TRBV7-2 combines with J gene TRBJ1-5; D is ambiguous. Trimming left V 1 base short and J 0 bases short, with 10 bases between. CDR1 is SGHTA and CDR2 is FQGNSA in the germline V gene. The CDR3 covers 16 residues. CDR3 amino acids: CASSLGSVYSNQPQHF. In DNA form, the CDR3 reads TGTGCCAGCAGCTTAGGCAGCGTATATAGCAATCAGCCCCAGCATTTT.

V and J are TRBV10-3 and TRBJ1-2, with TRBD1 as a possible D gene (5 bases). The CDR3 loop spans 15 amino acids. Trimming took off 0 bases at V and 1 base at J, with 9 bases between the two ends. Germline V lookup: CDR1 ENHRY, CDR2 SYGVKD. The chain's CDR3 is CAISESKGDNYGYTF. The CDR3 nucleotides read TGTGCCATCAGTGAGTCAAAAGGGGATAACTATGGCTACACCTTC.

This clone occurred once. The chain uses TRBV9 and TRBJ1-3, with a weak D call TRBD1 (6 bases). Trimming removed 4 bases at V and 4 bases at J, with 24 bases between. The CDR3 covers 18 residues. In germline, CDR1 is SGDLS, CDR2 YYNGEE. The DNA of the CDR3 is TGTGCCAGCAGCCCCACAAGTGTGGGGGACACCGCCGGAAACACCATATATTTT. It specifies CASSPTSVGDTAGNTIYF.

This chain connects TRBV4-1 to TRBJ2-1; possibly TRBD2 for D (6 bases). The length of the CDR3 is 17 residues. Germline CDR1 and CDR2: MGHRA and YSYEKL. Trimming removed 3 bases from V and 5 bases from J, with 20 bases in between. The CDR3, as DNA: TGCGCCAGCAGCCATCCCCTGGGGATAGCGGAGCACAATGAGCAGTTCTTC. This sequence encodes CASSHPLGIAEHNEQFF.

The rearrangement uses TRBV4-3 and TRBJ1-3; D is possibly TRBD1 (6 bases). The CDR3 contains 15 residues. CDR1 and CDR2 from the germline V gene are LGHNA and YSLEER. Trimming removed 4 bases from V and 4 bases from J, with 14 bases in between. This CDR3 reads CASSLAGGRGNTIYF. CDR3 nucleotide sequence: TGCGCCAGCAGCCTCGCTGGGGGCCGGGGAAACACCATATATTTT.